Below, 5 T cell receptor beta chains from the same sample are listed, as sequenced in a study of Ad26.COV2.S vaccination and SARS-CoV-2 variants. The treatment: roughly 20 received Ad26.COV2.S at low or high dose, single or two shots; 5 received placebo; per-sample allocation not given. Material that was analyzed had been drawn on day 63 after the first vaccine or placebo injection. Some clones are missing from TCRdb's copy, which holds only in-frame ones; the method was immunoSEQ multiplex PCR. The sample shows 440,000 or so clones, about 92% of them seen only once. The sequences come from peripheral blood, collected in a trial of Ad26.COV2.S vaccine versus placebo. These receptors came from a person between 18 and 65 years old who received the Ad26.COV2.S COVID-19 vaccine or a placebo.

CDR3: CSGGTDYGYTF. Written as DNA, the CDR3 is TGCAGCGGCGGGACGGACTATGGCTACACCTTC. This chain connects TRBV29-1 to TRBJ1-2; possibly TRBD1 for D (5 bases). V lost 7 bases and J 3 bases, leaving 9 bases between the germline ends. This CDR3 has 11 residues. Germline CDR1 is SQVTM and CDR2 is ANQGSEA.

This chain uses TRBV28 with TRBJ1-5; a possible D gene is TRBD1 (5 bases). Germline V gene data show CDR1 as MDHEN and CDR2 as SYDVKM. There are 13 residues in the CDR3. The V and J ends lost 3 bases and 5 bases respectively, with 8 bases between them. CDR3 sequence reads: CASSLIGDQPQHF. In DNA form, the CDR3 reads TGTGCCAGCAGTTTGATAGGGGATCAGCCCCAGCATTTT.

The chain couples TRBV10-3 to TRBJ1-5, with 9 nucleotides matching TRBD1. Per germline, CDR1 ENHRY and CDR2 SYGVKD. The CDR3 totals 15 residues. With V trimmed by 6 bases and J by 0 bases, 3 bases remained unmatched. CDR3 in DNA: TGTGCCATCAGCCGGACAGGGGATAGCAATCAGCCCCAGCATTTT. Translation: CAISRTGDSNQPQHF.

The chain employs TRBV4-1 and TRBJ2-7; D gene unclear. The length of the CDR3 is 15 residues. Germline assignment: CDR1 MGHRA and CDR2 YSYEKL. V was clipped by 0 bases and J by 2 bases, with 11 bases between them. The CDR3 nucleotides read TGCGCCAGCAGCCAAGACGCCCAGTCTCCCTACGAGCAGTACTTC. It is translated as CASSQDAQSPYEQYF.

In this sample, this clone turned up a few times. The chain couples TRBV10-2 to TRBJ2-7, with D possibly being TRBD2 (6 bases). The CDR3 length is 17 residues. The V end lost 1 base, the J end lost 0 bases, and 16 bases lay between the germline ends. Looked up from germline, CDR1 is WSHSY and CDR2 is SAAADI. The CDR3, as DNA: TGCGCCAGCAGTGAGTTCGGAGTCGGGAGCGCCTCCTACGAGCAGTACTTC. It specifies CASSEFGVGSASYEQYF.